This entry lists 21 T cell receptor beta chains sequenced from one sample in a study of shared clonotypes between healthy human individuals. Some clones are missing from TCRdb's copy, which holds only in-frame ones; the method was immunoSEQ multiplex PCR. Found here are about 2 million clones, roughly 96% of them singletons; the top ten hold 0.1% to 0.15%. Sequencing was carried out using naive CD4+ T cells sorted from blood. Subset noted: CD45RA+ positively selected. These receptor sequences come from a man aged 18 to 30 in good health.

The chain is built from TRBV5-4 and TRBJ1-1; TRBD1 is a possible D gene (5 bases). The V and J ends lost 1 base and 4 bases respectively, with 14 bases between them. Germline values: CDR1 SGHNT, CDR2 YYREEE (reference sequence). The CDR3 covers 15 residues. In DNA, the CDR3 is TGTGCCAGCAGCTTGACGGGGGTGGAGGGCACTGAAGCTTTCTTT. Protein sequence: CASSLTGVEGTEAFF.

For this clone: At the DNA level, this CDR3 is encoded by other sequences in the same sample as well. V is TRBV7-9 and J is TRBJ1-1, with a weak D call TRBD1 (6 bases). Germline-derived CDR1 and CDR2 are SEHNR and FQNEAQ (reference sequence). Trimming took 5 bases from V and 5 from J, leaving 12 bases between them. The CDR3 consists of 13 residues. In nucleotides, the CDR3 is TGTGCCAGCAGCCCACAGGGTGGGACTGAAGCTTTCTTT. Translated, it gives CASSPQGGTEAFF.

Details on this clone: Other DNA sequences from this sample encode an identical CDR3 as well. CDR3 sequence reads: CASSRQDSNQPQHF. As DNA, the CDR3 is TGTGCCAGCAGTCGACAGGATAGCAATCAGCCCCAGCATTTT. The chain carries TRBV6-1 and TRBJ1-5; D might be TRBD1 (6 bases). The length of the CDR3 is 14 residues. The germline V gene has CDR1 MNHNS and CDR2 SASEGT. The V and J ends lost 5 bases and 0 bases respectively, with 8 bases between them.

This clone appeared once. The CDR3 region is CASSLGRGASGANVLTF. The CDR3 region has the DNA TGTGCCAGCAGCTTAGGCAGGGGTGCATCTGGGGCCAACGTCCTGACTTTC. The V and J genes are TRBV13 and TRBJ2-6; D might be TRBD1 (6 bases). Trimming took 0 bases from V and 1 from J, leaving 10 bases between them. Germline CDR1 is PRHDT and CDR2 is FYEKMQ (reference sequence). The CDR3 extends over 17 amino acids.

The rearrangement uses TRBV5-1 and TRBJ2-5; D perhaps matches TRBD2 (6 bases). This CDR3 comprises 15 residues. The V end lost 1 base, the J end lost 1 base, and 11 bases lay between the germline ends. Germline values: CDR1 SGHRS, CDR2 YFSETQ. The CDR3 bases are TGCGCCAGCAGCTTGCTCGGGGGAACCCAAGAGACCCAGTACTTC. Encoded protein: CASSLLGGTQETQYF. Using reference TRBV5-1 and TRBJ2-5 for the parts outside the CDR3, the full variable domain is KAGVTQTPRYLIKTRGQQVTLSCSPISGHRSVSWYQQTPGQGLQFLFEYFSETQRNKGNFPGRFSGRQFSNSRSEMNVSTLELGDSALYLCASSLLGGTQETQYFGPGTRLLVL.

The V gene is TRBV6-6, the J gene TRBJ2-4; 8 bases line up with TRBD2. This CDR3 is 15 amino acids long. Germline lookup yields CDR1 MNHNY and CDR2 SVGAGI (reference sequence). Trimming cost V 5 bases and J 3 bases; bases outside gene matches: 6. The CDR3 nucleotides read TGTGCCAGCAGTCCGAGCGGGAGCTACAAAAACATTCAGTACTTC. Amino acids: CASSPSGSYKNIQYF.

The chain couples TRBV28 to TRBJ2-7; D remains ambiguous. This CDR3 is built from 14 residues. Germline lookup yields CDR1 MDHEN and CDR2 SYDVKM. The germline V and J ends were trimmed by 1 base and 2 bases, with 9 bases remaining between them. The CDR3 region is CASSLYLGPYEQYF. The CDR3 DNA reads TGTGCCAGCAGTTTATATCTGGGTCCCTACGAGCAGTACTTC.

This clone has only one observation. Distinct nucleotide sequences in the sample also encode this CDR3. This sequence joins TRBV5-1 and TRBJ2-7; D is ambiguous. Deletions cut 1 base from V and 4 bases from J, with 6 bases between. Germline loops: CDR1 SGHRS, CDR2 YFSETQ. The CDR3 has 12 amino acids. The CDR3 here is CASSLTEYEQYF. Here the CDR3 DNA reads TGCGCCAGCAGCTTGACTGAGTACGAGCAGTACTTC. The whole variable domain, remainder taken from reference TRBV5-1 and TRBJ2-7, is KAGVTQTPRYLIKTRGQQVTLSCSPISGHRSVSWYQQTPGQGLQFLFEYFSETQRNKGNFPGRFSGRQFSNSRSEMNVSTLELGDSALYLCASSLTEYEQYFGPGTRLTVT.

The rearrangement uses TRBV5-1 and TRBJ2-2; TRBD2 aligns across 9 bases. Trimming cost V 4 bases and J 5 bases; bases outside gene matches: 6. The CDR3 runs to 15 residues. Germline V gene sequence: CDR1 SGHRS, CDR2 YFSETQ. The CDR3 DNA is TGCGCCAGCAGCCCCCGCGGGGGGGATACCGGGGAGCTGTTTTTT. Amino acids: CASSPRGGDTGELFF.

The J gene is TRBJ2-3, the V gene TRBV29-1, with unresolved D. V gave up 3 bases and J gave up 4 bases, with 8 bases separating them. CDR1 is SQVTM and CDR2 is ANQGSEA in the germline V gene. CDR3 length: 12 residues. CDR3 DNA: TGCAGCGTTGAGGGAAATTCAGATACGCAGTATTTT. Protein product: CSVEGNSDTQYF.

The V and J genes are TRBV6-5 and TRBJ2-7; 10 nucleotides agree with TRBD1. This CDR3 spans 14 amino acids. Trimming cost V 7 bases and J 6 bases; bases outside gene matches: 9. Per the germline V gene, CDR1 is MNHEY and CDR2 is SVGAGI. In DNA form, the CDR3 reads TGTGCCAGCATGTTAGACAGGGGGCCTTCCGAGCAGTACTTC. Residues: CASMLDRGPSEQYF.

The chain employs TRBV5-1 and TRBJ2-2; 7 bases line up with TRBD1. Unmatched junction bases numbered 4, after V lost 2 bases and J lost 6 bases. The germline CDR1 and CDR2 sequences are SGHRS and YFSETQ. This CDR3 spans 14 amino acids. The CDR3 sequence: CASSLDRVPGELFF. CDR3 in DNA: TGCGCCAGCAGCTTAGACAGGGTGCCCGGGGAGCTGTTTTTT.

V usage is TRBV30 and J usage is TRBJ2-7, with 7 bases identical to TRBD2. The CDR3 is 14 residues long. Germline loops: CDR1 GTSNPN, CDR2 SVGIG (reference sequence). Losses at the gene ends were 0 bases for V and 2 bases for J; bases not matched to a gene: 4. CDR3 protein: CAWSVPGTTYEQYF. The CDR3 DNA reads as TGTGCCTGGAGTGTACCTGGGACTACCTACGAGCAGTACTTC.

The chain links TRBV6-1 to TRBJ1-1, with D unresolved. CDR1 and CDR2 (germline): MNHNS, SASEGT. V gave up 6 bases and J gave up 1 base, with 9 bases separating them. This CDR3 spans 13 amino acids. The CDR3 nucleotides read TGTGCCAGCAGGATGACACCGAACACTGAAGCTTTCTTT. Protein: CASRMTPNTEAFF.

The chain has TRBV28 and TRBJ2-1, with 8 positions matching TRBD2. Germline loops: CDR1 MDHEN, CDR2 SYDVKM. This CDR3 is 16 amino acids long. Trimming removed 0 bases from V and 2 bases from J; junction bases left unmatched: 3. CDR3 DNA sequence: TGTGCCAGCAGTTTATGGGGAGCGGGGGCCTACAATGAGCAGTTCTTC. Translation gives CASSLWGAGAYNEQFF.

This chain links TRBV10-1 with TRBJ1-3, with TRBD1 identical over 8 bases. V lost 5 bases, J lost 3 bases, and 6 bases stayed unmatched. The CDR3 consists of 15 residues. Germline V gene lookup returns CDR1 WNHNN and CDR2 SYGVQD (reference sequence). The CDR3: CASSPKQGDGNTIYF. CDR3 sequence (DNA): TGCGCCAGCAGTCCTAAACAGGGGGATGGAAACACCATATATTTT.

CDR3 nucleotides: TGCGCCAGCAGCTCAGGGAAAGGGGGCCGAAAGGAGACCCAGTACTTC. Encoded protein: CASSSGKGGRKETQYF. The rearrangement joins TRBV4-1 to TRBJ2-5, with 7 bases lining up with TRBD1. Germline CDR1 reads MGHRA; CDR2 reads YSYEKL. The trim removed 5 bases at V and 5 bases at J, leaving 14 bases unmatched. This CDR3 has 16 amino acids.

The V and J genes are TRBV29-1 and TRBJ2-7; D gene ambiguous. The CDR3 sequence is 13 residues long. Trimming left V 4 bases short and J 0 bases short, with 10 bases between. CDR1 is SQVTM, CDR2 ANQGSEA, per germline. CDR3 sequence: CSVVASSSYEQYF. The CDR3 DNA sequence: TGCAGCGTTGTCGCCTCCAGCTCCTACGAGCAGTACTTC.

The chain employs TRBV7-2 and TRBJ2-7, with TRBD1 as a possible D gene (6 bases). The germline gives CDR1 SGHTA, CDR2 FQGNSA. CDR3 size: 15 residues. Trimming cost V 0 bases and J 2 bases, with 11 bases left between them. The CDR3 region is CASSLALDSPYEQYF. The CDR3 DNA sequence: TGTGCCAGCAGCTTAGCTTTGGACAGCCCCTACGAGCAGTACTTC.

The genes are TRBV6-1 and TRBJ1-6; no reliable D call. CDR3 length: 14 amino acids. Germline-derived CDR1 and CDR2 are MNHNS and SASEGT. Trimming took off 11 bases at V and 7 bases at J, with 18 bases between the two ends. Here the CDR3 reads CAVPSPGSNSPLHF. In DNA, the CDR3 is TGTGCCGTCCCATCCCCCGGGAGCAATTCACCCCTCCACTTT.

The rearrangement joins TRBV18 to TRBJ1-3; TRBD1 matches at 11 bases. With V trimmed by 5 bases and J by 2 bases, 5 bases remained unmatched. CDR1 KGHSH and CDR2 LQKENI come from the germline V gene. The CDR3 is 16 residues long. The CDR3 DNA follows: TGTGCCAGCTCAGGACAGGGGGCGCTTCCTGGAAACACCATATATTTT. Translated: CASSGQGALPGNTIYF. Supplemented by reference TRBV18 and TRBJ1-3, the full variable domain reads NAGVMQNPRHLVRRRGQEARLRCSPMKGHSHVYWYRQLPEEGLKFMVYLQKENIIDESGMPKERFSAEFPKEGPSILRIQQVVRGDSAAYFCASSGQGALPGNTIYFGEGSWLTVV.